The clone carrying this T cell receptor beta chain occurred a few times. The antigen is unknown. Extracted RNA was reverse transcribed, and the resulting cDNA served as sequencing template. The table came from immunoSEQ multiplex PCR; TCRdb's copy has only in-frame clones and leaves some out. The top ten hold less than 20% of the sample, which has about 150,000 clones, about 59% seen once. The data were obtained in a study of CD8+ T cells in alopecia areata. Overall study: Treated patients were dosed with oral tofacitinib, taking 5 to 10 mg twice daily. Dosing with tofacitinib proceeded for 6 to 18 months, followed by 6 months off drug.

Indicated treatment: oral pan-JAK inhibitor, 5-10 mg twice daily. Cell sorting on a FACSAria was used to separate CD4+ and CD8+ T cells from the PBMCs. Trimming left V 7 bases short and J 7 bases short, with 14 bases between. Germline loops: CDR1 MNHNY, CDR2 SVGAGI (reference sequence). The CDR3 spans 13 residues. General study results and limits: Scalp clonality dropped significantly under tofacitinib, as did expanded CD8+ top-100 clones.

The receptor was derived from a human donor with alopecia areata. Specimen: CD8+ T cells sorted from blood, collected at week 4, from a patient treated with tofacitinib. The V call is TRBV6-6, the J call TRBJ1-5; a weak D match, TRBD1 (5 bases). The DNA for the CDR3 is TGTGCCAGCACCTTTGCGTGGGGCCAGCCCCAGCATTTT. Protein: CASTFAWGQPQHF.